Listed here is a single T cell receptor beta chain. Each of the donors was a healthy bone marrow donor. PCR primers comprised 60 Vbeta and 13 Jbeta primers. Libraries were prepared by immunoSEQ multiplex PCR; TCRdb keeps only in-frame clonotypes and omits some of them. There are under 200,000 clones in the sample; approximately 77% occur only once, and roughly 2% lies in the top ten. The data were taken from a study of cytomegalovirus exposure and HLA in healthy donors. The V gene's germline CDR1 is SQVTM and CDR2 ANQGSEA. V lost 7 bases and J lost 5, with 17 bases in between. This CDR3 is 13 amino acids long.

The sequence derives from a man aged 50-59 years in good health and CMV-seropositive. Sample: PBMCs. The gene calls are TRBV29-1 and TRBJ1-1; weak D call: TRBD1 (5 bases). CDR3 sequence reads: CSGLLGGRTEAFF. CDR3 nucleotides: TGCAGCGGACTACTCGGGGGTCGAACTGAAGCTTTCTTT.